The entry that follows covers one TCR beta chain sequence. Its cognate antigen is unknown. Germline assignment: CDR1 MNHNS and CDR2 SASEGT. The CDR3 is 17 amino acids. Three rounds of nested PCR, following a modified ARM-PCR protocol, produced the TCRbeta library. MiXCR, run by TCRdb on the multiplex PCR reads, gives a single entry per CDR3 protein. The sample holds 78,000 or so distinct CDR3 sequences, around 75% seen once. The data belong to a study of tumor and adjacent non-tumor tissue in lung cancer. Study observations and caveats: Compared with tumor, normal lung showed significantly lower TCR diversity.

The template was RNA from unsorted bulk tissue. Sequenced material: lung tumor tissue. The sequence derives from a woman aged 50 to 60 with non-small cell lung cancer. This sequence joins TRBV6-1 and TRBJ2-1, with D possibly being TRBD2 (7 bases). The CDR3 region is CANSELRGLYSYNEQFF. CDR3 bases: TGTGCTAACAGTGAACTCAGGGGACTATACTCCTACAATGAGCAGTTCTTC.